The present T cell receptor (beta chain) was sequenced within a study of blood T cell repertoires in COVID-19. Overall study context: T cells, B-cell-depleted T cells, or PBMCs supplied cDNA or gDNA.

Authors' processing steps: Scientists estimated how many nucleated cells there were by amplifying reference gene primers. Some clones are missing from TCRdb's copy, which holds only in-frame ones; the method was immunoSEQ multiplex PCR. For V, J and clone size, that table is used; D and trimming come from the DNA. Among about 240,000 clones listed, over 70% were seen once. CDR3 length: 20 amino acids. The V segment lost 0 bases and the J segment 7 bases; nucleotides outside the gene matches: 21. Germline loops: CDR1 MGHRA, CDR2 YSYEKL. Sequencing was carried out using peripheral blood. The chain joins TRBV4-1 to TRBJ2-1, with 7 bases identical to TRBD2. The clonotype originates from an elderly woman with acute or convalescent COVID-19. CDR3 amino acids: CASSQDAPAGQGTGKNEQFF. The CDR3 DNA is TGCGCCAGCAGCCAAGACGCTCCAGCGGGGCAGGGAACGGGTAAAAATGAGCAGTTCTTC.